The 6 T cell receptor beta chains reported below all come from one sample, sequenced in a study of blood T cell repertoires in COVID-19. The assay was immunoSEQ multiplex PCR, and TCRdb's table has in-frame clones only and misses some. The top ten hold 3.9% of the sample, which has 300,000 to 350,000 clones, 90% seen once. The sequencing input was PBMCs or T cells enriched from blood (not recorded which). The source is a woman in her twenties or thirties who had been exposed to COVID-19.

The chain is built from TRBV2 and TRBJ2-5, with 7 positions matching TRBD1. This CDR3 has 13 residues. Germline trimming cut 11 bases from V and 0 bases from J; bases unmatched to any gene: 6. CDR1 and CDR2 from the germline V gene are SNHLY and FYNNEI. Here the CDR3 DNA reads TGTGCCGGGACCGACAGGGACCAAGAGACCCAGTACTTC. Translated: CAGTDRDQETQYF.

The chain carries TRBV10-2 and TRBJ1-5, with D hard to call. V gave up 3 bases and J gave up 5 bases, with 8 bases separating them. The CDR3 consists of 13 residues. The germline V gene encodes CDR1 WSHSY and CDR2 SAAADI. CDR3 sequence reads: CASSEAGYQPQHF. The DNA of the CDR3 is TGCGCCAGCAGTGAAGCGGGGTATCAGCCCCAGCATTTT.

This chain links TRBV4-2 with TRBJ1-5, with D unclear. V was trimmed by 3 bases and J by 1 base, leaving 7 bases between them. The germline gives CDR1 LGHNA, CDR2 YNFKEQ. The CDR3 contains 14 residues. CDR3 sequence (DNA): TGTGCCAGCAGCCAGGAGGAAAGCAATCAGCCCCAGCATTTT. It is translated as CASSQEESNQPQHF.

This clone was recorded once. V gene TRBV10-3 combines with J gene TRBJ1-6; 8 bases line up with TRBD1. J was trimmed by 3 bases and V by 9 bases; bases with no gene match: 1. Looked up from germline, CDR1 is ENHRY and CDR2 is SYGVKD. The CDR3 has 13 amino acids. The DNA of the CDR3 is TGTGCCATAGGACAGGGCTATAATTCACCCCTCCACTTT. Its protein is CAIGQGYNSPLHF.

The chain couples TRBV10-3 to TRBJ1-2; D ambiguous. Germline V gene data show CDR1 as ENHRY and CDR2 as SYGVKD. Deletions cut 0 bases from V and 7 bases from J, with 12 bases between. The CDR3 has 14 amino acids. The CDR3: CAISESAGSSGYTF. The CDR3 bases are TGTGCCATCAGTGAGTCGGCGGGGTCAAGTGGCTACACCTTC.

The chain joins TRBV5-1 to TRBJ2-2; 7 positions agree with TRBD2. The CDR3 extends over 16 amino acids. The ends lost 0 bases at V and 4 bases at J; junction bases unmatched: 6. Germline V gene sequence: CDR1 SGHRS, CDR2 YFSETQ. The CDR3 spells CASSLAGRGSTGELFF. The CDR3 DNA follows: TGCGCCAGCAGCTTGGCAGGGCGGGGGAGCACCGGGGAGCTGTTTTTT.